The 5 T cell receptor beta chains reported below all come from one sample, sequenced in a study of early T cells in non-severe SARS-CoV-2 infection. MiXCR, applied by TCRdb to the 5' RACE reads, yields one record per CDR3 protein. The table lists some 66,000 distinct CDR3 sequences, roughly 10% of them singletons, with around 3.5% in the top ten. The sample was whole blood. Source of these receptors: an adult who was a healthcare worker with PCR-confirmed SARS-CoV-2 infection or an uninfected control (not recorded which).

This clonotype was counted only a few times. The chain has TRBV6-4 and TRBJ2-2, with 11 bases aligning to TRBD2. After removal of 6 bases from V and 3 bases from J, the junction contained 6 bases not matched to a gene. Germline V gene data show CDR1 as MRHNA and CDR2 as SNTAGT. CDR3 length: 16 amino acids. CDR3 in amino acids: CASSALAGGDTGELFF. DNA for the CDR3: TGTGCCAGCAGCGCTCTAGCGGGAGGCGACACCGGGGAGCTGTTTTTT.

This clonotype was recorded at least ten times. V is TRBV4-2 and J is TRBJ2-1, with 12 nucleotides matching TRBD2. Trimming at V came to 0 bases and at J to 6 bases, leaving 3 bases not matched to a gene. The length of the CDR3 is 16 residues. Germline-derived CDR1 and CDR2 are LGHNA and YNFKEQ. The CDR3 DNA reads TGTGCCAGCAGCCAAGAAACGACTAGCGGGAGCAATGAGCAGTTCTTC. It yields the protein CASSQETTSGSNEQFF.

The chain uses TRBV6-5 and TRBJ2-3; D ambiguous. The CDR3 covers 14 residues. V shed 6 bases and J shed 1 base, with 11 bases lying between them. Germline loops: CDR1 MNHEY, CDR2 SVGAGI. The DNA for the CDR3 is TGTGCCAGCAGCCCCCGGATGGGCACAGATACGCAGTATTTT. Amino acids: CASSPRMGTDTQYF.

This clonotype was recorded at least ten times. CDR3 amino acids: CAWSPGQGAPGANVLTF. DNA of the CDR3: TGTGCCTGGAGTCCCGGACAGGGGGCGCCTGGGGCCAACGTCCTGACTTTC. The rearrangement joins TRBV30 to TRBJ2-6, with 11 nucleotides matching TRBD1. With V trimmed by 2 bases and J by 2 bases, 5 bases remained unmatched. Germline loops: CDR1 GTSNPN, CDR2 SVGIG (reference sequence). The CDR3 extends over 17 amino acids.

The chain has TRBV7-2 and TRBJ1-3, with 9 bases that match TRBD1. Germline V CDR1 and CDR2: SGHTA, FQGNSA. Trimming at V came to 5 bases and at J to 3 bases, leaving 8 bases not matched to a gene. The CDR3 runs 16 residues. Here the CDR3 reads CASSPYRGQGGNTIYF. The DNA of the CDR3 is TGTGCCAGCAGCCCCTACAGGGGACAGGGTGGAAACACCATATATTTT.